Listed here are 7 T cell receptor beta chains from one sample, sequenced in a study of cytomegalovirus exposure and HLA in healthy donors. The PCR was carried out with 60 Vbeta primers and 13 Jbeta primers. This table comes from immunoSEQ multiplex PCR, and its TCRdb copy is limited to in-frame clones, with some not included. The sample includes some 140,000 clones, roughly 79% of them seen just once. Sequencing used PBMCs. The receptor source for this set is a man between 18 and 35 years old in good health and CMV-seronegative.

The V gene is TRBV15, the J gene TRBJ1-1, with D unresolved. Deletions cut 8 bases from V and 0 bases from J, with 10 bases between. Per germline, CDR1 LNHNV and CDR2 YYDKDF (reference sequence). The CDR3 length is 13 residues. The CDR3 spells CATGREVNTEAFF. The CDR3 DNA reads TGTGCCACCGGCCGGGAGGTGAACACTGAAGCTTTCTTT.

This chain uses TRBV7-2 with TRBJ2-2; TRBD1 might be the D (6 bases). Per the germline V gene, CDR1 is SGHTA and CDR2 is FQGNSA. Trimming took off 5 bases at V and 6 bases at J, with 19 bases between the two ends. The CDR3 has 16 amino acids. The CDR3, as DNA: TGTGCCAGCAGCCCTAACAGGGTTCAAGCTGCCGGGGAGCTGTTTTTT. The encoded protein is CASSPNRVQAAGELFF.

This clone was recorded only once. Other DNA sequences in this specimen translate into the identical CDR3. The chain has TRBV5-4 and TRBJ2-1, with D tentatively TRBD1 (5 bases). Trimming pared 6 bases from V and 0 bases from J, leaving 10 bases between. Germline V gene data show CDR1 as SGHNT and CDR2 as YYREEE (reference sequence). The CDR3 runs 14 residues. The CDR3, as DNA: TGTGCCAGCACTCGACAGAGCTCCTACAATGAGCAGTTCTTC. Its protein product is CASTRQSSYNEQFF.

Comments on this clone: Germline is not matched at one junction end, which may reflect a read error. The chain carries TRBV19 and TRBJ1-2; the match to TRBD1 covers 10 bases. This CDR3 region has 14 residues. Germline lookup yields CDR1 LNHDA and CDR2 SQIVND (reference sequence). The CDR3 reads CTSSLTGGSYGYTF. The CDR3 DNA reads TGTACCAGTAGCCTGACAGGGGGCAGCTATGGCTACACCTTC. Looking up the rest from reference TRBV19 and TRBJ1-2 gives the full variable domain: DGGITQSPKYLFRKEGQNVTLSCEQNLNHDAMYWYRQDPGQGLRLIYYSQIVNDFQKGDIAEGYSVSREKKESFPLTVTSAQKNPTAFYLCTSSLTGGSYGYTFGSGTRLTVV.

The chain uses TRBV5-1 and TRBJ1-1; 7 bases agree with TRBD1. Trimming at V came to 2 bases and at J to 4 bases, leaving 2 bases not matched to a gene. CDR1 and CDR2 from the germline V gene are SGHRS and YFSETQ. This CDR3 comprises 13 residues. The CDR3 protein is CASSLGGFTEAFF. CDR3 sequence (DNA): TGCGCCAGCAGCTTAGGGGGCTTCACTGAAGCTTTCTTT.

This clone was detected only a few times. This chain uses TRBV29-1 with TRBJ2-5, with 8 nucleotides matching TRBD1. The CDR3 spans 13 residues. The ends lost 6 bases at V and 9 bases at J; junction bases unmatched: 12. Germline CDR1 SQVTM, CDR2 ANQGSEA. The CDR3 region has the DNA TGCAGCGTGGAGGACAGGGTGGAATCGGCCCAGTACTTC. Translation: CSVEDRVESAQYF. Together with reference TRBV29-1 and TRBJ2-5, the CDR3 gives the full variable domain: SAVISQKPSRDICQRGTSLTIQCQVDSQVTMMFWYRQQPGQSLTLIATANQGSEATYESGFVIDKFPISRPNLTFSTLTVSNMSPEDSSIYLCSVEDRVESAQYFGPGTRLLVL.

The rearrangement uses TRBV7-8 and TRBJ2-7; 7 bases match TRBD1. There are 15 residues in the CDR3. Germline values: CDR1 SGHVS, CDR2 FQNEAQ. V lost 1 base, J lost 1 base, and 4 bases stayed unmatched. The CDR3 spells CASSLGQGGSYEQYF. CDR3 sequence (DNA): TGTGCCAGCAGCTTAGGACAGGGTGGGTCCTACGAGCAGTACTTC.